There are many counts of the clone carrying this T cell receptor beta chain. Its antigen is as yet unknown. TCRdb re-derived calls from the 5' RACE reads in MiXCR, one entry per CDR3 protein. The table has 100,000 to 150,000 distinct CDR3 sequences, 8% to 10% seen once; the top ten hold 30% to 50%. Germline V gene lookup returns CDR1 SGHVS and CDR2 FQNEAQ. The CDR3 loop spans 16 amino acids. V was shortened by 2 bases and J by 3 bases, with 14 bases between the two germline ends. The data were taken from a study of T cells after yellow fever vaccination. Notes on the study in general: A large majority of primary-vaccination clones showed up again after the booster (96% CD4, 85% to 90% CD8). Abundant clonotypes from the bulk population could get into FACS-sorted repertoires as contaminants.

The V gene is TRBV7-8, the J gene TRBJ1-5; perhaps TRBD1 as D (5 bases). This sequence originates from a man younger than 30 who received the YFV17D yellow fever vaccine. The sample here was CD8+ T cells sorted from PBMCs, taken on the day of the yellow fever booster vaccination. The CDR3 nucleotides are TGTGCCAGCAGCTTAACCGGGGCAACTAACAATCAGCCCCAGCATTTT. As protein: CASSLTGATNNQPQHF.